The entry below describes one T cell receptor beta chain. Which antigen it targets is not known. Base qualities are not provided; no much larger clone lies one nucleotide away. This sample is part of a study of control samples from healthy donors and cancer patients (TCRdb year 2020). Receptor libraries were prepared by the immunoSEQ multiplex PCR assay. Here the immuneACCESS table is served through TCRdb, limited to in-frame sequences with V and J called. Missing clones are a known gap in these copies; in checked studies unresolved V genes cover under half, and the rest lacks a known reason. The table for this sample lists 150,000 to 200,000 clones; 91% of them were counted only once. The ten largest clones represent more than 1.3% of the sample. The germline V gene supplies CDR1 SQVTM and CDR2 ANQGSEA. V has 7 bases trimmed and J has 4 bases trimmed; junction bases matching no gene number 9. The CDR3 holds 15 amino acids from the cysteine to the phenylalanine. Only the CDR3 region is kept as DNA, spanning 45 bases read in frame from base 1.

The sequence derives from a woman in her thirties in good health. Sequenced: blood. The rearranged segments are TRBV29-1 and TRBJ2-6, with TRBD2 identical over 8 junction bases. The nucleotide sequence reads TGCAGCGCCTCGGGGGGGGCAGAAGGGGCCAACGTCCTGACTTTC. The resulting protein is CSASGGAEGANVLTF.